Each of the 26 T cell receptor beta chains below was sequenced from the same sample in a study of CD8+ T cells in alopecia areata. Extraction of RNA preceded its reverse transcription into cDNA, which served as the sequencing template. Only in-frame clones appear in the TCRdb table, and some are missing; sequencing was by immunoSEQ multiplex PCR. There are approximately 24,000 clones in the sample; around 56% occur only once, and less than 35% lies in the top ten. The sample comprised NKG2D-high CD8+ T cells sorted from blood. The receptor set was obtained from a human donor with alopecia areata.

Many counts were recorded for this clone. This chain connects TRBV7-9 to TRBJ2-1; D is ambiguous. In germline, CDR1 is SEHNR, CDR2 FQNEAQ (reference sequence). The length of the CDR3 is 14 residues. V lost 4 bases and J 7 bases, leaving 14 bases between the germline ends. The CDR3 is CASSSRRNQNEQFF. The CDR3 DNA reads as TGTGCCAGCAGCTCCCGGCGGAACCAAAATGAGCAGTTCTTC.

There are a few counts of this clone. The CDR3 here is CASSLTLAPTNTEAFF. The CDR3 region has the DNA TGTGCCAGCAGTCTAACCCTCGCCCCTACGAACACTGAAGCTTTCTTT. This chain joins TRBV28 and TRBJ1-1; D not certain. Germline-derived CDR1 and CDR2 are MDHEN and SYDVKM. Trimming stripped 5 bases from V and 1 base from J, with 17 bases between. This CDR3 region has 16 residues.

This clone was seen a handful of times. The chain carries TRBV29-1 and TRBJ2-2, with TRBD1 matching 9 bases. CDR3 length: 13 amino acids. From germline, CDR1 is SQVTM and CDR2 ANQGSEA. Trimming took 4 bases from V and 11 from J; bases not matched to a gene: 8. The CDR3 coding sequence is TGCAGCGTTGGGGACAGGGATAAGTTAGAGCTGTTTTTT. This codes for CSVGDRDKLELFF.

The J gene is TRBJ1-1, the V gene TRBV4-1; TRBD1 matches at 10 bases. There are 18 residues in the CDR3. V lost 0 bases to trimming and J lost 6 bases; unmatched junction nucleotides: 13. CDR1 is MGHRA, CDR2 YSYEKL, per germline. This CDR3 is CASSQDFPDRGSGAEAFF. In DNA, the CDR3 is TGCGCCAGCAGCCAAGATTTCCCGGACAGGGGGTCGGGCGCTGAAGCTTTCTTT.

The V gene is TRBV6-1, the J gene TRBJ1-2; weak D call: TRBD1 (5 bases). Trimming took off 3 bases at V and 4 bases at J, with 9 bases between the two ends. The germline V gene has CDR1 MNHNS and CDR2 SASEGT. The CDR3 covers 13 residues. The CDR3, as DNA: TGTGCCAGCAGTGATTGGGGCTTCTATGGCTACACCTTC. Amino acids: CASSDWGFYGYTF.

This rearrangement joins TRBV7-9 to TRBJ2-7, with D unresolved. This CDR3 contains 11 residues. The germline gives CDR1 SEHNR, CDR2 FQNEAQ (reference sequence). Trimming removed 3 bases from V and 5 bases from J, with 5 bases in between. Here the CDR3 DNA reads TGTGCCAGCAGCTTGTCAGACGAGCAGTACTTC. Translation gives CASSLSDEQYF.

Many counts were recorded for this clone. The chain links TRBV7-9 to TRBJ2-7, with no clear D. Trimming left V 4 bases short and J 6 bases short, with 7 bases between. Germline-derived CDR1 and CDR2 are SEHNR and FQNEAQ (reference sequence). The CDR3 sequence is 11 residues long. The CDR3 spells CASSSPGEQYF. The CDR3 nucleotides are TGTGCCAGCAGCTCCCCGGGCGAGCAGTACTTC.

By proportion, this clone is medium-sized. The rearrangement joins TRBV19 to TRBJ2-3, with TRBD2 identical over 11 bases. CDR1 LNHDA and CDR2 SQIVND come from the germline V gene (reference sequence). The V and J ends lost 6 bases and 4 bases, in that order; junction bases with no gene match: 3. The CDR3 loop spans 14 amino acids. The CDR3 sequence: CASSPLAGADTQYF. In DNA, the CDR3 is TGTGCCAGTAGCCCACTAGCGGGAGCAGATACGCAGTATTTT.

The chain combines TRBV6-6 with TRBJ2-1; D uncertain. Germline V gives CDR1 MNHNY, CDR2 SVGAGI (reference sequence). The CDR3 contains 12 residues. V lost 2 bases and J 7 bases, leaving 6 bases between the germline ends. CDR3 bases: TGTGCCAGCAGTTACAAAGCGAATGAGCAGTTCTTC. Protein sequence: CASSYKANEQFF.

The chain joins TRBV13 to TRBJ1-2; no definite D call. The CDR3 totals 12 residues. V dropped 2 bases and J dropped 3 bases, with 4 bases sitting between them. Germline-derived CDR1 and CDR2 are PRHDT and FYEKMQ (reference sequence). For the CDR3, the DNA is TGTGCCAGCAGCTTATGGTACTATGGCTACACCTTC. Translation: CASSLWYYGYTF. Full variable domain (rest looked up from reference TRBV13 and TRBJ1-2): AAGVIQSPRHLIKEKRETATLKCYPIPRHDTVYWYQQGPGQDPQFLISFYEKMQSDKGSIPDRFSAQQFSDYHSELNMSSLELGDSALYFCASSLWYYGYTFGSGTRLTVV.

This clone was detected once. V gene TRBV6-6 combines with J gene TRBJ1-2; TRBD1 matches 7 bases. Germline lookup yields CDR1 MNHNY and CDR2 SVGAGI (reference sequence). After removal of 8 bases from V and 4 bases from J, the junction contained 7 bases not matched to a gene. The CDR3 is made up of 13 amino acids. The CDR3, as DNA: TGTGCCAGCTTAGGGGGCGAGGGCTATGGCTACACCTTC. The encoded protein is CASLGGEGYGYTF.

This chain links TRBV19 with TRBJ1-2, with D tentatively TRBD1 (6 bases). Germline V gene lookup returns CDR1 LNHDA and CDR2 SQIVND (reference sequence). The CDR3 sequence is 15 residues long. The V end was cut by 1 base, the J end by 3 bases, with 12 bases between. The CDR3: CASSIVEGGDYGYTF. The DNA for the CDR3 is TGTGCCAGTAGTATAGTAGAGGGGGGCGACTATGGCTACACCTTC.

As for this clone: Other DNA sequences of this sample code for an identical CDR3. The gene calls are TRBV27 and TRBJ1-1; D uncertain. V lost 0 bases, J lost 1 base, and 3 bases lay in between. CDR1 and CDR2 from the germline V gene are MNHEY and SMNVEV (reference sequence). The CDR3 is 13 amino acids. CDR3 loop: CASSLSTNTEAFF. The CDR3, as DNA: TGTGCCAGCAGTTTATCCACGAACACTGAAGCTTTCTTT.

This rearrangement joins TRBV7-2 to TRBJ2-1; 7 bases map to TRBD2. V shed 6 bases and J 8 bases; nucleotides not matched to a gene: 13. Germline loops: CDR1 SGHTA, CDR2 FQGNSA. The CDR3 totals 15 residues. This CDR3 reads CASRSLAELRHEQFF. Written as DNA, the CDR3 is TGTGCCAGCAGGAGCCTAGCGGAGCTTCGCCATGAGCAGTTCTTC.

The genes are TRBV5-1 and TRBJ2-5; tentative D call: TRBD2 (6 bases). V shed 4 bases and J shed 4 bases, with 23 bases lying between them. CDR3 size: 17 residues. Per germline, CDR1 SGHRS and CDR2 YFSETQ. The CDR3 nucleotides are TGCGCCAGCAGCCATACCCCCCCGAATAGCGGTGGAGAGACCCAGTACTTC. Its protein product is CASSHTPPNSGGETQYF.

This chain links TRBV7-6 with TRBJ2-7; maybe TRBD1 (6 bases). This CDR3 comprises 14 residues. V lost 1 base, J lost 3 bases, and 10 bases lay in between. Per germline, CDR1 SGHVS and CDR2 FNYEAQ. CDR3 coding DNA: TGTGCCAGCAGCTTAGGGGACATGAACTACGAGCAGTACTTC. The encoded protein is CASSLGDMNYEQYF.

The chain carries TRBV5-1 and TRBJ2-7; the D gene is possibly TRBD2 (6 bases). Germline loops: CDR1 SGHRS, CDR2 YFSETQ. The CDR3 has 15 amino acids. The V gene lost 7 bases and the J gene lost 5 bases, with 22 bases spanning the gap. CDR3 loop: CASGDSGGTPHEQYF. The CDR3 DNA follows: TGCGCCAGCGGGGATAGCGGTGGAACCCCCCACGAGCAGTACTTC.

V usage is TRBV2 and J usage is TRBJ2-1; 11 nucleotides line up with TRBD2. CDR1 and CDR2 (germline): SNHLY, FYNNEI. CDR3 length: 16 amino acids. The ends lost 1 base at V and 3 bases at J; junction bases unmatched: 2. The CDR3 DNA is TGTGCCAGCAGTGAAGTTAGCGGGAGGGGCTACAATGAGCAGTTCTTC. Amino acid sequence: CASSEVSGRGYNEQFF.

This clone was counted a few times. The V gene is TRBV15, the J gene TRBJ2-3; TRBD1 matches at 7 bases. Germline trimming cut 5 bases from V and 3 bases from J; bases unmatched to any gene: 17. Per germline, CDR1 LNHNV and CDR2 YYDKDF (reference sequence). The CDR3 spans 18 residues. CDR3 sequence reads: CATSGMGKDRVVTDTQYF. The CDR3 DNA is TGTGCCACCAGCGGAATGGGAAAAGACAGGGTTGTTACAGATACGCAGTATTTT.

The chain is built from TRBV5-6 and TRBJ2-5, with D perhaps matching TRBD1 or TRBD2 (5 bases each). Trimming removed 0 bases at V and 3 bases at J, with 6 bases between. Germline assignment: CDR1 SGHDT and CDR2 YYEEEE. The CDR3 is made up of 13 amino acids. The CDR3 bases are TGTGCCAGCAGCTTGGGAGGGGAAGAGACCCAGTACTTC. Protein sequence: CASSLGGEETQYF.

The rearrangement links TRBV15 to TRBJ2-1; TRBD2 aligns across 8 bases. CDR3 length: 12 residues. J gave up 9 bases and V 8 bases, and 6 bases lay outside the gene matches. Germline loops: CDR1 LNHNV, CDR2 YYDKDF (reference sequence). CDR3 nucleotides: TGTGCCACCGGGGCGGGAGGCTCTGAGCAGTTCTTC. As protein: CATGAGGSEQFF. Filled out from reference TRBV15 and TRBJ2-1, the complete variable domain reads DAMVIQNPRYQVTQFGKPVTLSCSQTLNHNVMYWYQQKSSQAPKLLFHYYDKDFNNEADTPDNFQSRRPNTSFCFLDIRSPGLGDTAMYLCATGAGGSEQFFGPGTRLTVL.

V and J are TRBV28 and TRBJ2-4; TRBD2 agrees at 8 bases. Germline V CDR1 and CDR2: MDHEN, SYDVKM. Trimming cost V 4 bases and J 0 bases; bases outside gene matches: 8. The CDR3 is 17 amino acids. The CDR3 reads CASSYALAGLAKNIQYF. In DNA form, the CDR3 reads TGTGCCAGCAGTTACGCCCTAGCGGGCCTAGCCAAAAACATTCAGTACTTC. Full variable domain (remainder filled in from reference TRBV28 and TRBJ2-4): DVKVTQSSRYLVKRTGEKVFLECVQDMDHENMFWYRQDPGLGLRLIYFSYDVKMKEKGDIPEGYSVSREKKERFSLILESASTNQTSMYLCASSYALAGLAKNIQYFGAGTRLSVL.

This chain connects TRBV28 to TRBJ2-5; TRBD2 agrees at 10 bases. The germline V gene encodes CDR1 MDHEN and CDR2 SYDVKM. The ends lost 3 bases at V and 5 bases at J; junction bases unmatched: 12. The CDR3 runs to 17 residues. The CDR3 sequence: CASSFNALAGDMETQYF. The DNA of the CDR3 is TGTGCCAGCAGTTTTAACGCCCTAGCGGGAGACATGGAGACCCAGTACTTC.

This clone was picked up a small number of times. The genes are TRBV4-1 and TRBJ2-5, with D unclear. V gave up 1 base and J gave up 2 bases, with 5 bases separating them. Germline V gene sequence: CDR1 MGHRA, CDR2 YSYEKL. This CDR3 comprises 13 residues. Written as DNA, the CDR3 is TGCGCCAGCAGCCAAGTTGGGCAAGAGACCCAGTACTTC. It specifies CASSQVGQETQYF.

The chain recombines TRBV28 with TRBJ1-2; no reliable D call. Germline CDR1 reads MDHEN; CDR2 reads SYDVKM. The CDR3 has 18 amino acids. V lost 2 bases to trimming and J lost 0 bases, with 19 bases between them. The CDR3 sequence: CASSLPIPGPTANYGYTF. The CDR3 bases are TGTGCCAGCAGTTTACCAATCCCCGGGCCAACTGCTAACTATGGCTACACCTTC.

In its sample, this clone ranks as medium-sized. CDR3 region: CASSPIGGDTEAFF. The CDR3 DNA sequence: TGTGCCAGCAGTCCTATTGGGGGAGACACTGAAGCTTTCTTT. J is TRBJ1-1 and V is TRBV28, with a tentative D call TRBD1 (5 bases). The germline gives CDR1 MDHEN, CDR2 SYDVKM. Trimming removed 5 bases at V and 3 bases at J, with 13 bases between. This CDR3 region has 14 residues.